The 30 T cell receptor beta chains listed next were all sequenced from one sample in a study of cytomegalovirus exposure and HLA in healthy donors. Both 60 Vbeta primers and 13 Jbeta primers went into the PCR. TCRdb's table, derived via immunoSEQ multiplex PCR, lists solely in-frame clones and lacks some. This sample has around 180,000 clones; around nine tenths occur once, and the top ten carry approximately 1.7%. Material: PBMCs. The receptors stem from a woman aged 18-35 years in good health and CMV-seronegative.

J is TRBJ2-3 and V is TRBV7-8; TRBD2 aligns across 13 bases. Germline-derived CDR1 and CDR2 are SGHVS and FQNEAQ. The CDR3 runs to 16 residues. V was pared by 3 bases and J by 5 bases, with 5 bases of the junction left unmatched. DNA for the CDR3: TGTGCCAGCAGCTTCGGACTAGCGGGAGAAGGAGATACGCAGTATTTT. It translates to CASSFGLAGEGDTQYF.

J is TRBJ2-7 and V is TRBV2; TRBD2 is a possible D gene (5 bases). CDR3 length: 15 residues. The V end was cut by 1 base, the J end by 1 base, with 11 bases between. Germline V gives CDR1 SNHLY, CDR2 FYNNEI. The CDR3 reads CASSEEWRSSYEQYF. The CDR3 DNA reads as TGTGCCAGCAGTGAAGAGTGGAGGTCTTCCTACGAGCAGTACTTC.

Only one count was recorded for this clone. The gene calls are TRBV5-1 and TRBJ1-1; possibly TRBD1 for D (5 bases). The CDR3 covers 13 residues. The ends were cut back, 4 bases at V and 3 bases at J, with 10 bases in the middle. The germline gives CDR1 SGHRS, CDR2 YFSETQ. CDR3 nucleotide sequence: TGCGCCAGCAGCCCCGGGGGGGACACTGAAGCTTTCTTT. Protein sequence: CASSPGGDTEAFF.

This clone turned up a few times. The chain links TRBV5-4 to TRBJ1-1; tentative D call: TRBD1 (6 bases). CDR1 is SGHNT and CDR2 is YYREEE in the germline V gene (reference sequence). This CDR3 region has 13 residues. V lost 3 bases to trimming and J lost 6 bases, with 12 bases between them. The CDR3 reads CASSSGTLAEAFF. DNA of the CDR3: TGTGCCAGCAGCTCCGGGACATTGGCTGAAGCTTTCTTT.

This chain uses TRBV9 with TRBJ2-1, with TRBD1 matching 9 bases. Trimming cost V 3 bases and J 3 bases; bases outside gene matches: 7. CDR1 SGDLS and CDR2 YYNGEE come from the germline V gene. The CDR3 extends over 16 amino acids. The CDR3 protein is CASSATGTGFYNEQFF. In DNA form, the CDR3 reads TGTGCCAGCAGCGCGACCGGGACAGGGTTCTACAATGAGCAGTTCTTC.

The CDR3 protein is CASKQGANYGYTF. Here the CDR3 DNA reads TGTGCCTCAAAACAGGGCGCCAACTATGGCTACACCTTC. The chain carries TRBV30 and TRBJ1-2; tentative D call: TRBD1 (6 bases). Between the trimmed V and J ends, which lost 7 bases and 2 bases, there was a span of 14 bases. Germline CDR1 GTSNPN, CDR2 SVGIG (reference sequence). The CDR3 runs 13 residues.

This clone was picked up one time. The chain uses TRBV5-1 and TRBJ2-7, with D tentatively TRBD1 (5 bases). The germline V gene encodes CDR1 SGHRS and CDR2 YFSETQ. V was trimmed by 0 bases and J by 4 bases, leaving 14 bases between them. The CDR3 totals 15 residues. For the CDR3, the DNA is TGCGCCAGCAGCTTGGCGAAGGGGCCTCCTTACGAGCAGTACTTC. Its protein is CASSLAKGPPYEQYF.

The rearrangement joins TRBV9 to TRBJ1-1; D perhaps matches TRBD1 (6 bases). Germline assignment: CDR1 SGDLS and CDR2 YYNGEE. This CDR3 comprises 14 residues. Deletions cut 0 bases from V and 4 bases from J, with 10 bases between. The CDR3: CASSVEGGFTEAFF. The DNA of the CDR3 is TGTGCCAGCAGCGTAGAAGGGGGTTTCACTGAAGCTTTCTTT.

V and J are TRBV4-1 and TRBJ2-5; 7 bases match TRBD2. The end of the DNA aligns better with TRBJ2-7, so the J call may be wrong. This CDR3 is 16 amino acids long. Per the germline V gene, CDR1 is MGHRA and CDR2 is YSYEKL. DNA for the CDR3: TGCGCCAGCAGCCCCTCCTGGGTAGCGGGCGCTTACGAGCAGTACTTC. It yields the protein CASSPSWVAGAYEQYF.

The chain combines TRBV29-1 with TRBJ2-5; D might be TRBD1 (7 bases). In germline, CDR1 is SQVTM, CDR2 ANQGSEA. This CDR3 region has 14 residues. With 5 bases removed from V and 2 bases from J, the gap between germline ends came to 15 bases. The CDR3 DNA reads TGCAGCGTTCCAAAGGGGGGACAGCAAGAGACCCAGTACTTC. Residues: CSVPKGGQQETQYF.

The CDR3 reads CASSLQGAGNTIYF. Here the CDR3 DNA reads TGTGCCAGCAGCTTACAGGGCGCCGGAAACACCATATATTTT. The chain combines TRBV7-2 with TRBJ1-3; a possible D gene is TRBD1 (5 bases). The CDR3 length is 14 residues. V was shortened by 2 bases and J by 4 bases, with 9 bases between the two germline ends. The germline CDR1 and CDR2 sequences are SGHTA and FQGNSA.

This clone was recorded only once. The V call is TRBV7-2, the J call TRBJ2-2, with 14 bases aligning to TRBD2. Trimming at V came to 0 bases and at J to 6 bases, leaving 9 bases not matched to a gene. The CDR3 extends over 19 amino acids. The germline CDR1 and CDR2 sequences are SGHTA and FQGNSA. The CDR3 sequence is CASSLATPGLAGGPGELFF. The CDR3 bases are TGTGCCAGCAGCTTAGCGACCCCTGGACTAGCGGGAGGCCCCGGGGAGCTGTTTTTT.

This clone occurred once. The rearrangement links TRBV18 to TRBJ1-3; D may be TRBD1 (5 bases). From germline, CDR1 is KGHSH and CDR2 LQKENI. The CDR3 spans 16 residues. V was trimmed by 1 base and J by 1 base, leaving 11 bases between them. CDR3 in DNA: TGTGCCAGCTCACCACGAGAACAGGCATCTGGAAACACCATATATTTT. Its protein is CASSPREQASGNTIYF.

The chain is built from TRBV19 and TRBJ2-7; 13 positions match TRBD2. The CDR3 extends over 16 amino acids. The V gene end was trimmed by 6 bases and the J gene end by 4 bases; junction bases not matched to a gene: 9. Germline V gene data show CDR1 as LNHDA and CDR2 as SQIVND (reference sequence). CDR3 DNA sequence: TGTGCCAGTAGCGGCCCCCCGGGACTAGCGGGGTACGAGCAGTACTTC. This encodes CASSGPPGLAGYEQYF.

The chain uses TRBV5-1 and TRBJ2-7, with TRBD1 identical over 10 bases. The CDR3 is 15 amino acids. The germline CDR1 and CDR2 sequences are SGHRS and YFSETQ. After removal of 2 bases from V and 4 bases from J, the junction contained 6 bases not matched to a gene. The CDR3 loop reads CASSFLRDRGYEQYF. CDR3 DNA: TGCGCCAGCAGCTTCCTCCGGGACAGGGGTTACGAGCAGTACTTC.

The chain combines TRBV25-1 with TRBJ2-1, with D perhaps TRBD2 (6 bases). Between the trimmed V and J ends, which lost 6 bases and 0 bases, there was a span of 12 bases. CDR1 MGHDK and CDR2 SYGVNS come from the germline V gene. The CDR3 covers 15 residues. The CDR3 loop is CASSPFGSSYNEQFF. CDR3 nucleotide sequence: TGTGCCAGCAGCCCGTTCGGGAGCTCCTACAATGAGCAGTTCTTC.

This clone has more than one count but fewer than ten. V gene TRBV2 combines with J gene TRBJ1-1, with D perhaps matching TRBD1 (6 bases). Germline CDR1 and CDR2: SNHLY and FYNNEI. Deletions cut 6 bases from V and 3 bases from J, with 17 bases between. The CDR3 is 15 residues long. CDR3 in DNA: TGTGCCAGCAGCCACCGTCCGGGACAAGACACTGAAGCTTTCTTT. It translates to CASSHRPGQDTEAFF.

The table lists this clone with a count of one. The gene calls are TRBV9 and TRBJ1-4, with a possible D match to TRBD1 (5 bases). Trimming took off 0 bases at V and 7 bases at J, with 13 bases between the two ends. The CDR3 is 15 amino acids. CDR1 and CDR2 from the germline V gene are SGDLS and YYNGEE. CDR3 amino acids: CASSVAAGRVEKLFF. CDR3 DNA: TGTGCCAGCAGCGTAGCGGCAGGGAGGGTTGAAAAACTGTTTTTT.

The V call is TRBV5-8, the J call TRBJ2-3; 8 bases fit TRBD1. This CDR3 has 15 residues. J was trimmed by 0 bases and V by 5 bases; bases with no gene match: 5. Germline V CDR1 and CDR2: SGHTS, YDEGEE. The CDR3 reads CASSVQGVSTDTQYF. CDR3 sequence (DNA): TGTGCCAGCAGTGTACAGGGGGTAAGCACAGATACGCAGTATTTT. Drawing the rest from reference TRBV5-8 and TRBJ2-3, the complete variable domain is EAGVTQSPTHLIKTRGQQATLRCSPISGHTSVYWYQQALGLGLQFLLWYDEGEERNRGNFPPRFSGRQFPNYSSELNVNALELEDSALYLCASSVQGVSTDTQYFGPGTRLTVL.

V gene TRBV5-1 combines with J gene TRBJ2-3; possible D gene TRBD2, 7 bases. Deletions cut 4 bases from V and 0 bases from J, with 12 bases between. CDR1 and CDR2 from the germline V gene are SGHRS and YFSETQ. The CDR3 covers 15 residues. The CDR3 bases are TGCGCCAGCAGCCCTGGGGGGGGCAGCACAGATACGCAGTATTTT. Translation: CASSPGGGSTDTQYF.

This clone came up a few times. At one end, the junction sequence differs from germline, possibly due to a read error. The chain carries TRBV7-7 and TRBJ2-2; D unclear. Germline CDR1 reads SSHAT; CDR2 reads FNYEAQ (reference sequence). This CDR3 comprises 13 residues. CDR3 protein: CASSLAAGGELFF. CDR3 sequence (DNA): TGTGCTAGCAGCTTAGCTGCAGGCGGGGAGCTGTTTTTT.

This clone was found a few times. The chain uses TRBV6-5 and TRBJ2-1, with TRBD2 matching over 11 bases. The CDR3 is made up of 15 amino acids. Germline V gene lookup returns CDR1 MNHEY and CDR2 SVGAGI. The V segment lost 6 bases and the J segment 4 bases; nucleotides outside the gene matches: 5. The DNA of the CDR3 is TGTGCCAGCAGCCCACTAGCGGGAGAGTACAATGAGCAGTTCTTC. Translation gives CASSPLAGEYNEQFF.

The genes are TRBV5-1 and TRBJ1-5; D unresolved. Germline CDR1 SGHRS, CDR2 YFSETQ. V lost 0 bases to trimming and J lost 5 bases, with 6 bases between them. The CDR3 is 13 amino acids. CDR3 coding DNA: TGCGCCAGCAGCTTGGGCCGGGATCAGCCCCAGCATTTT. This gives the protein CASSLGRDQPQHF.

About this clone itself: A junction boundary mismatches the germline segment, possibly from a read error. The gene calls are TRBV7-9 and TRBJ1-1; D not certain. This CDR3 is 12 amino acids long. Germline values: CDR1 SEHNR, CDR2 FQNEAQ (reference sequence). CDR3 DNA sequence: TGTTCCAGCAGCTCCTCGGTTCCTGAAGCTTTCTTT. It translates to CSSSSSVPEAFF.

This clone was observed a handful of times. The V gene is TRBV4-2, the J gene TRBJ2-7, with 9 bases that match TRBD2. The germline gives CDR1 LGHNA, CDR2 YNFKEQ. Trimming took 1 base from V and 5 from J; bases not matched to a gene: 6. There are 15 residues in the CDR3. The CDR3 region has the DNA TGTGCCAGCAGCCAAGGGGGCGGGGGGGCCCACGAGCAGTACTTC. Protein product: CASSQGGGGAHEQYF.

V usage is TRBV19 and J usage is TRBJ1-3; D is perhaps TRBD1 (5 bases). Trimming pared 3 bases from V and 4 bases from J, leaving 10 bases between. Germline lookup yields CDR1 LNHDA and CDR2 SQIVND (reference sequence). The CDR3 is 14 amino acids. The CDR3 DNA sequence: TGTGCCAGTAGTATTGCAGGGTTCGGAAACACCATATATTTT. It translates to CASSIAGFGNTIYF.

The CDR3 DNA follows: TGTGCCAGCTCTCAGACAGGGGACACTGAAGCTTTCTTT. Protein product: CASSQTGDTEAFF. V is TRBV18 and J is TRBJ1-1; 8 bases agree with TRBD1. The CDR3 runs to 13 residues. The J segment lost 3 bases and the V segment lost 6 bases, leaving 3 bases of the junction unmatched. Germline loops: CDR1 KGHSH, CDR2 LQKENI.

The V gene is TRBV7-9, the J gene TRBJ1-4, with a possible D match to TRBD1 (6 bases). Germline loops: CDR1 SEHNR, CDR2 FQNEAQ (reference sequence). This CDR3 has 14 residues. Trimming left V 2 bases short and J 8 bases short, with 12 bases between. The CDR3 spells CASSLQQGWEKLFF. CDR3 in DNA: TGTGCCAGCAGCTTACAACAGGGTTGGGAAAAACTGTTTTTT.

The chain links TRBV6-5 to TRBJ2-7, with D possibly being TRBD1 (5 bases). V was clipped by 0 bases and J by 0 bases, with 12 bases between them. CDR1 and CDR2 from the germline V gene are MNHEY and SVGAGI. The CDR3 totals 16 residues. The DNA of the CDR3 is TGTGCCAGCAGTTACTCAGGGGCTATAGGCTCCTACGAGCAGTACTTC. This sequence encodes CASSYSGAIGSYEQYF.

This clone was seen a single time. The V call is TRBV6-1, the J call TRBJ2-7; 9 nucleotides line up with TRBD1. CDR3 size: 15 residues. V lost 7 bases, J lost 6 bases, and 13 bases stayed unmatched. Germline V gene sequence: CDR1 MNHNS, CDR2 SASEGT. The CDR3 nucleotides are TGTGCCAGCACGCCCCCGGGACAGGGATTCCTCGAGCAGTACTTC. Residues: CASTPPGQGFLEQYF.